The following is a T cell receptor beta chain sequence with its context. Antigen specificity is unknown. CDR3 length equals 13 residues. CDR1 is SGHNT and CDR2 is YYREEE in the germline V gene (reference sequence). Trimming left V 5 bases short and J 3 bases short, with 6 bases between. This sample was taken from a study of cytomegalovirus exposure and HLA in healthy donors. Whole-study results and caveats: Reportedly, HLA-A and HLA-B alleles of most subjects were accurately predicted from TCR beta.

Use of 60 Vbeta and 13 Jbeta primers characterized the PCR. Sequenced by immunoSEQ multiplex PCR; TCRdb stores in-frame clones only, minus some. This table has 90,000 to 110,000 clones, around 74% appearing once. The receptor was isolated from a woman aged 40-49 years in good health and CMV-seropositive. The gene calls are TRBV5-4 and TRBJ2-6, with D possibly matching TRBD1 (6 bases). The material sequenced was PBMCs. The CDR3 protein is CASRDSGANVLTF. CDR3 nucleotide sequence: TGTGCCAGCAGGGACAGTGGGGCCAACGTCCTGACTTTC.